Sequencing of this TCR beta chain was carried out in a study of beta chain features in type 1 diabetes. The CDR3 is made up of 13 amino acids. Germline V gene data show CDR1 as SQVTM and CDR2 as ANQGSEA. The ends lost 3 bases at V and 4 bases at J; junction bases unmatched: 5. The isolated RNA, all of it, was reverse transcribed, so expressed TCRB transcripts were what got sequenced. Data came from immunoSEQ multiplex PCR; TCRdb stores just in-frame clones and leaves some out. The sample holds 30,000 to 40,000 clones, approximately 60% seen once. The chain uses TRBV29-1 and TRBJ1-2; 7 bases are a match to TRBD1. The sequence was collected from a woman younger than 45 in good health. Sequencing was done on a sample of Tregs from blood. The CDR3 loop is CSVDRQGVYGYTF. For the CDR3, the DNA is TGCAGCGTTGATAGACAGGGAGTCTATGGCTACACCTTC.